Shown below are 25 T cell receptor beta chains from a single sample sequenced in a study of blood T cell repertoires in COVID-19. The assay was immunoSEQ multiplex PCR, and TCRdb's table has in-frame clones only and misses some. The repertoire holds around 300,000 clones, with more than 70% as singletons. Sequencing was performed on peripheral blood. Every receptor here comes from a woman between 25 and 40 years old with COVID-19, enrolled during active disease.

The chain combines TRBV13 with TRBJ1-1, with D tentatively TRBD1 (6 bases). The germline CDR1 and CDR2 sequences are PRHDT and FYEKMQ (reference sequence). Trimming stripped 2 bases from V and 4 bases from J, with 20 bases between. The CDR3 runs to 17 residues. The CDR3, as DNA: TGTGCCAGCAGCTTAAACAGGGTTTACACCTCCTTCACTGAAGCTTTCTTT. This codes for CASSLNRVYTSFTEAFF.

By sample share, this clone is medium-sized. The rearrangement links TRBV6-4 to TRBJ2-3; TRBD2 aligns across 10 bases. Germline-derived CDR1 and CDR2 are MRHNA and SNTAGT. CDR3 size: 15 residues. Unmatched junction bases numbered 3, after V lost 5 bases and J lost 1 base. In DNA form, the CDR3 reads TGTGCCAGCAGTTTCACTAGCGGGGGCACAGATACGCAGTATTTT. Translating it yields CASSFTSGGTDTQYF.

The chain links TRBV7-6 to TRBJ2-3, with D tentatively TRBD2 (5 bases). This CDR3 has 16 amino acids. Germline V lookup: CDR1 SGHVS, CDR2 FNYEAQ. Trimming pared 3 bases from V and 0 bases from J, leaving 13 bases between. CDR3: CASSLRRGLSTDTQYF. The CDR3 nucleotides read TGTGCCAGCAGCTTGAGGCGCGGACTTAGCACAGATACGCAGTATTTT.

This sequence joins TRBV5-1 and TRBJ2-2; unclear D gene. Trimming cost V 1 base and J 7 bases, with 5 bases left between them. The V gene's germline CDR1 is SGHRS and CDR2 YFSETQ. This CDR3 comprises 12 residues. The CDR3 coding sequence is TGCGCCAGCAGCTTGCGTGTCGGGGAGCTGTTTTTT. As protein: CASSLRVGELFF.

This chain connects TRBV19 to TRBJ2-3; D is undetermined. The V end was cut by 5 bases, the J end by 1 base, with 4 bases between. This CDR3 region has 12 residues. The V gene's germline CDR1 is LNHDA and CDR2 SQIVND (reference sequence). Here the CDR3 DNA reads TGTGCCAGTAGTGAGGGCACAGATACGCAGTATTTT. Its translation is CASSEGTDTQYF.

The chain recombines TRBV3-1 (or the pseudogene TRBV3-2) with TRBJ1-1; weak D call: TRBD1 (5 bases). This CDR3 spans 13 amino acids. V was trimmed by 0 bases and J by 4 bases, leaving 6 bases between them. Germline V lookup: CDR1 LGHDT, CDR2 YNNKEL (reference sequence). CDR3 sequence: CASSQEGRTEAFF. The CDR3 DNA reads as TGTGCCAGCAGCCAAGAGGGGCGCACTGAAGCTTTCTTT.

This clone occurred once. The chain has TRBV2 and TRBJ2-3; 8 bases are a match to TRBD1. CDR1 and CDR2 from the germline V gene are SNHLY and FYNNEI. Losses at the gene ends were 4 bases for V and 4 bases for J; bases not matched to a gene: 13. This CDR3 is 17 amino acids long. The CDR3 nucleotides read TGTGCCAGCAGTGCAGGGGGCTCGAGGTGGTGGGCAGATACGCAGTATTTT. Translating gives CASSAGGSRWWADTQYF. The complete variable domain, with remaining parts taken from reference TRBV2 and TRBJ2-3, reads EPEVTQTPSHQVTQMGQEVILRCVPISNHLYFYWYRQILGQKVEFLVSFYNNEISEKSEIFDDQFSVERPDGSNFTLKIRSTKLEDSAMYFCASSAGGSRWWADTQYFGPGTRLTVL.

V gene TRBV19 combines with J gene TRBJ1-5, with 7 bases matching TRBD1. CDR3 length: 12 amino acids. The V segment lost 6 bases and the J segment 5 bases; nucleotides outside the gene matches: 1. CDR1 LNHDA and CDR2 SQIVND come from the germline V gene (reference sequence). The CDR3 DNA reads as TGTGCCAGTAGACAGGGGTATCAGCCCCAGCATTTT. This gives the protein CASRQGYQPQHF.

This clone was seen a few times. The chain couples TRBV2 to TRBJ2-7; TRBD2 matches at 8 bases. Losses at the gene ends were 6 bases for V and 3 bases for J; bases not matched to a gene: 4. The length of the CDR3 is 13 residues. Germline loops: CDR1 SNHLY, CDR2 FYNNEI. The CDR3 protein is CASSGGLGYEQYF. CDR3 DNA sequence: TGTGCCAGCAGCGGGGGACTAGGCTACGAGCAGTACTTC.

The genes are TRBV4-1 and TRBJ2-5, with TRBD2 matching 10 bases. The CDR3 is 20 amino acids. The germline V gene has CDR1 MGHRA and CDR2 YSYEKL. V shed 3 bases, J shed 2 bases, and the junction held 18 bases outside the gene matches. The DNA of the CDR3 is TGCGCCAGCAGCCACCCGAGGCTACCTAGCGGGGGTTTCGTTCAAGAGACCCAGTACTTC. Translating gives CASSHPRLPSGGFVQETQYF.

This clone was seen a handful of times. V gene TRBV2 combines with J gene TRBJ1-1; perhaps TRBD1 as D (6 bases). The CDR3 covers 12 residues. The germline V and J ends were trimmed by 8 bases and 5 bases, with 12 bases remaining between them. The germline V gene has CDR1 SNHLY and CDR2 FYNNEI. CDR3 sequence (DNA): TGTGCCAGCCAAAACAGGGAAACTGAAGCTTTCTTT. Its protein is CASQNRETEAFF.

The chain combines TRBV7-3 with TRBJ2-1, with 7 bases lining up with TRBD1. The CDR3 is 12 amino acids. CDR1 is SGHTA, CDR2 FQGTGA, per germline. With 5 bases clipped from V and 11 bases from J, the junction kept 6 bases outside the gene matches. The CDR3 bases are TGTGCCAGCAGCGACAGGGTGGGGAAGCAGTTCTTC. Its translation: CASSDRVGKQFF.

V is TRBV5-1 and J is TRBJ2-5, with a tentative D call TRBD2 (7 bases). Germline values: CDR1 SGHRS, CDR2 YFSETQ. The CDR3 is 15 residues long. The V end was cut by 0 bases, the J end by 1 base, with 10 bases between. For the CDR3, the DNA is TGCGCCAGCAGCTTGGAGGGGGGGAGCCAAGAGACCCAGTACTTC. Residues: CASSLEGGSQETQYF. The full variable domain, rest sourced from reference TRBV5-1 and TRBJ2-5, is KAGVTQTPRYLIKTRGQQVTLSCSPISGHRSVSWYQQTPGQGLQFLFEYFSETQRNKGNFPGRFSGRQFSNSRSEMNVSTLELGDSALYLCASSLEGGSQETQYFGPGTRLLVL.

The chain carries TRBV18 and TRBJ1-3; D possibly corresponds to TRBD1 (5 bases). Per the germline V gene, CDR1 is KGHSH and CDR2 is LQKENI. There are 13 residues in the CDR3. V lost 5 bases, J lost 3 bases, and 8 bases lay in between. DNA for the CDR3: TGTGCCAGCTCATCCGACAGTGGAAACACCATATATTTT. Translated: CASSSDSGNTIYF.

The CDR3, as DNA: TGTGCCAGCAGCCCCTTGGCCAGGGGAGAAACTGAAGCTTTCTTT. Residues: CASSPLARGETEAFF. The genes are TRBV9 and TRBJ1-1, with a weak D call TRBD1 (6 bases). Germline V CDR1 and CDR2: SGDLS, YYNGEE. Trimming pared 4 bases from V and 5 bases from J, leaving 18 bases between. The CDR3 runs to 15 residues.

The chain combines TRBV6-1 with TRBJ1-1; 9 nucleotides match TRBD1. Per the germline V gene, CDR1 is MNHNS and CDR2 is SASEGT. V gave up 3 bases and J gave up 5 bases; unmatched junction bases: 10. The CDR3 sequence is 16 residues long. The CDR3 DNA follows: TGTGCCAGCAGTGATTTACAGGGGGCGGGGAAGACTGAAGCTTTCTTT. Protein product: CASSDLQGAGKTEAFF.

This clone is a singleton in its sample. V gene TRBV14 combines with J gene TRBJ2-1; 7 positions match TRBD2. After removal of 1 base from V and 7 bases from J, the junction contained 1 base not matched to a gene. Germline assignment: CDR1 SGHDN and CDR2 FVKESK. This CDR3 spans 13 amino acids. The DNA for the CDR3 is TGTGCCAGCAGCCAAGTCGGGGGGAATGAGCAGTTCTTC. It specifies CASSQVGGNEQFF.

The gene calls are TRBV19 and TRBJ2-2; D call uncertain. From germline, CDR1 is LNHDA and CDR2 SQIVND (reference sequence). This CDR3 contains 14 residues. Trimming removed 3 bases at V and 8 bases at J, with 13 bases between. CDR3 bases: TGTGCCAGTAGTATTCAATCGGGTATAGGGGAGCTGTTTTTT. Its translation is CASSIQSGIGELFF.

The chain is built from TRBV5-4 and TRBJ2-1; D unclear. Trimming shortened V by 4 bases and J by 10 bases, and 15 bases separated the two germline ends. The germline gives CDR1 SGHNT, CDR2 YYREEE (reference sequence). This CDR3 spans 13 amino acids. The DNA for the CDR3 is TGTGCCAGCAGCCCTGAGACCCTGAGGGAGCAGTTCTTC. This sequence encodes CASSPETLREQFF.

The chain recombines TRBV2 with TRBJ2-7, with 14 bases matching TRBD2. CDR1 and CDR2 (germline): SNHLY, FYNNEI. The CDR3 is 15 amino acids. Trimming took 6 bases from V and 7 from J; bases not matched to a gene: 8. The CDR3 DNA is TGTGCCAGCAGGGCGACTAGCGGGGGGGCCAGGGAGCAGTACGTC. It encodes CASRATSGGAREQYV.

V is TRBV7-8 and J is TRBJ1-6, with 9 bases aligning to TRBD1. CDR3 size: 15 residues. Unmatched junction bases numbered 6, after V lost 1 base and J lost 11 bases. Per the germline V gene, CDR1 is SGHVS and CDR2 is FQNEAQ. The CDR3 nucleotides are TGTGCCAGCAGCTTAGTACAGGGGGCAAGGACACCCCTCCACTTT. It yields the protein CASSLVQGARTPLHF.

V gene TRBV19 combines with J gene TRBJ2-1; 10 bases align to TRBD2. Germline trimming cut 0 bases from V and 7 bases from J; bases unmatched to any gene: 15. In germline, CDR1 is LNHDA, CDR2 SQIVND (reference sequence). CDR3 length equals 19 residues. The CDR3 nucleotides read TGTGCCAGTAGTATAGATCTGGGTCCCATAGCGGGGGGCCAGAATGAGCAGTTCTTC. Translated, it gives CASSIDLGPIAGGQNEQFF.

The chain employs TRBV2 and TRBJ2-3, with D possibly matching TRBD2 (6 bases). V was shortened by 5 bases and J by 2 bases, with 20 bases between the two germline ends. CDR1 and CDR2 (germline): SNHLY, FYNNEI. CDR3 length: 17 amino acids. The CDR3 loop reads CASSKYSGLLTTDTQYF. The DNA of the CDR3 is TGTGCCAGCAGTAAATATTCGGGACTTCTAACCACAGATACGCAGTATTTT.

The rearrangement links TRBV11-3 to TRBJ2-5; D gene unclear. Trimming removed 5 bases from V and 5 bases from J, with 12 bases in between. The V gene's germline CDR1 is SGHNT and CDR2 YENEEA. The CDR3 consists of 13 residues. CDR3 nucleotides: TGTGCCAGCAGCCTCTGGGCCCGGGAGACCCAGTACTTC. Translation gives CASSLWARETQYF.

The V gene is TRBV21-1, the J gene TRBJ2-7; TRBD1 reflects the table's D call only, with no check against the DNA. TRBV21-1 is a recognized pseudogene. The CDR3 consists of 16 residues. CDR3 DNA: TGTGCCAGCAGCAGGGACAGGGACCCCTCTACGGGGGAGCAGTACTTC. Its protein is CASSRDRDPSTGEQYF.